The 29 T cell receptor beta chains below were found in one sample sequenced in a study of cytomegalovirus exposure and HLA in healthy donors. 13 Jbeta primers and 60 Vbeta primers were used for the PCR. Assay used: immunoSEQ multiplex PCR; TCRdb lists only in-frame clones, some missing. The sample consists of 100,000 or so clones, around 77% of them appearing once. The sequencing input was PBMCs. These TCRs come from a woman in her forties in good health and CMV-seropositive.

This clone was counted a few times. The DNA of the CDR3 is TGTGCCAGCAGCGGAGGGACAGGGACGTCGGAGACCCAGTACTTC. This gives the protein CASSGGTGTSETQYF. The J gene is TRBJ2-5, the V gene TRBV9; 9 bases are a match to TRBD1. This CDR3 comprises 15 residues. V dropped 3 bases and J dropped 5; count of bases not matched to a gene: 8. Per the germline V gene, CDR1 is SGDLS and CDR2 is YYNGEE.

The chain joins TRBV19 to TRBJ1-4, with unresolved D. V was cut by 5 bases and J by 7 bases, with 8 bases left in between. The germline V gene encodes CDR1 LNHDA and CDR2 SQIVND (reference sequence). This CDR3 has 12 residues. The CDR3 coding sequence is TGTGCCAGTAGTCCCTTGAGTGAAAAACTGTTTTTT. Encoded protein: CASSPLSEKLFF.

This rearrangement joins TRBV9 to TRBJ1-3, with 7 bases aligning to TRBD1. The CDR3 runs 14 residues. V was clipped by 3 bases and J by 2 bases; unmatched bases: 2. The germline CDR1 and CDR2 sequences are SGDLS and YYNGEE. This CDR3 is CASSDRGTGNTIYF. Written as DNA, the CDR3 is TGTGCCAGCAGCGACAGGGGAACTGGAAACACCATATATTTT.

This rearrangement joins TRBV4-1 to TRBJ1-3; D is unclear. The CDR3 contains 14 residues. Germline values: CDR1 MGHRA, CDR2 YSYEKL. Deletions cut 1 base from V and 0 bases from J, with 4 bases between. The CDR3 sequence: CASSQGLSGNTIYF. The CDR3 DNA is TGCGCCAGCAGCCAAGGTCTCTCTGGAAACACCATATATTTT.

The chain links TRBV7-9 to TRBJ1-1; 10 positions agree with TRBD1. The CDR3 spans 16 residues. The ends lost 1 base at V and 3 bases at J; junction bases unmatched: 5. Germline V gene data show CDR1 as SEHNR and CDR2 as FQNEAQ (reference sequence). The CDR3 reads CASSLGTGGAYTEAFF. The CDR3 DNA follows: TGTGCCAGCAGCTTAGGGACAGGGGGGGCGTACACTGAAGCTTTCTTT.

The rearrangement links TRBV2 to TRBJ2-1; D may be TRBD2 (5 bases). Trimming left V 1 base short and J 15 bases short, with 19 bases between. Germline values: CDR1 SNHLY, CDR2 FYNNEI. This CDR3 has 14 residues. The CDR3 sequence is CASSEVRSGAVRFF. The CDR3, as DNA: TGTGCCAGCAGTGAAGTTCGGAGCGGAGCAGTTCGGTTCTTC.

V usage is TRBV27 and J usage is TRBJ2-3; maybe TRBD1 (6 bases). CDR3 size: 17 residues. The germline V and J ends were trimmed by 5 bases and 2 bases, with 20 bases remaining between them. Per the germline V gene, CDR1 is MNHEY and CDR2 is SMNVEV (reference sequence). CDR3 sequence: CASSPPPDSFYTDTQYF. The CDR3 DNA sequence: TGTGCCAGCAGTCCGCCCCCGGACAGCTTCTACACAGATACGCAGTATTTT.

The rearrangement links TRBV5-1 to TRBJ2-5; D remains ambiguous. Germline V CDR1 and CDR2: SGHRS, YFSETQ. The V end lost 6 bases, the J end lost 1 base, and 16 bases lay between the germline ends. The CDR3 has 15 amino acids. The CDR3 DNA reads as TGCGCCAGCACCAGCCTGACGGCGGCCCAAGAGACCCAGTACTTC. It encodes CASTSLTAAQETQYF.

This clone has just a few counts. The V and J genes are TRBV2 and TRBJ1-3; maybe TRBD1 (5 bases). CDR3 length: 13 amino acids. Trimming removed 5 bases from V and 4 bases from J, with 9 bases in between. Germline V lookup: CDR1 SNHLY, CDR2 FYNNEI. The CDR3 region is CASSRGEGNTIYF. For the CDR3, the DNA is TGTGCCAGCAGTAGGGGTGAAGGAAACACCATATATTTT.

The chain has TRBV5-1 and TRBJ1-2, with no clear D. This CDR3 is built from 12 residues. V lost 4 bases to trimming and J lost 5 bases, with 9 bases between them. The germline gives CDR1 SGHRS, CDR2 YFSETQ. CDR3 DNA: TGCGCCAGCAGCGGAACGGAGTATGGCTACACCTTC. This encodes CASSGTEYGYTF.

This clone has just a few counts. The chain joins TRBV2 to TRBJ1-2; tentative D call: TRBD1 (6 bases). CDR3 length: 14 residues. The ends were cut back, 2 bases at V and 1 base at J, with 8 bases in the middle. The germline V gene has CDR1 SNHLY and CDR2 FYNNEI. In nucleotides, the CDR3 is TGTGCCAGCAGTGAACAGGGACATAACTATGGCTACACCTTC. It translates to CASSEQGHNYGYTF. Combining the CDR3 with reference TRBV2 and TRBJ1-2 gives the whole variable domain EPEVTQTPSHQVTQMGQEVILRCVPISNHLYFYWYRQILGQKVEFLVSFYNNEISEKSEIFDDQFSVERPDGSNFTLKIRSTKLEDSAMYFCASSEQGHNYGYTFGSGTRLTVV.

CDR3 DNA: TGTGCCAGCAGCGTAGGGGCGAACACTGAAGCTTTCTTT. Its translation: CASSVGANTEAFF. The chain combines TRBV9 with TRBJ1-1; D is undetermined. Trimming removed 0 bases from V and 1 base from J, with 4 bases in between. CDR1 and CDR2 (germline): SGDLS, YYNGEE. The CDR3 contains 13 residues.

This clone was counted a single time. This rearrangement joins TRBV2 to TRBJ1-1; unclear D gene. V shed 7 bases and J shed 10 bases, with 19 bases lying between them. The CDR3 has 13 residues. Germline CDR1 and CDR2: SNHLY and FYNNEI. The CDR3 loop reads CASKVYGSTGAFF. The CDR3 nucleotides are TGTGCCAGCAAAGTTTATGGGTCAACGGGAGCTTTCTTT.

The rearrangement uses TRBV4-2 and TRBJ1-1; no clear D gene. This CDR3 region has 14 residues. V lost 3 bases and J 4 bases, leaving 12 bases between the germline ends. Looked up from germline, CDR1 is LGHNA and CDR2 is YNFKEQ. CDR3 loop: CASSQGVGRTEAFF. The CDR3 coding sequence is TGTGCCAGCAGCCAGGGCGTAGGTCGCACTGAAGCTTTCTTT.

This chain links TRBV18 with TRBJ2-5; D remains ambiguous. Germline V CDR1 and CDR2: KGHSH, LQKENI. The CDR3 is made up of 13 amino acids. Trimming took 3 bases from V and 1 from J, leaving 6 bases between them. CDR3: CASSPNGQETQYF. DNA for the CDR3: TGTGCCAGCTCACCGAACGGCCAAGAGACCCAGTACTTC.

This clone was counted only a few times. The gene calls are TRBV27 and TRBJ1-2; 8 nucleotides line up with TRBD1. The CDR3 spans 15 residues. V gave up 4 bases and J gave up 4 bases; unmatched junction bases: 8. Germline values: CDR1 MNHEY, CDR2 SMNVEV (reference sequence). The CDR3 region is CASSSLQGEGYGYTF. The DNA of the CDR3 is TGTGCCAGCAGTTCCTTACAGGGGGAGGGCTATGGCTACACCTTC.

The chain links TRBV15 to TRBJ2-4; 10 bases fit TRBD2. V lost 8 bases to trimming and J lost 1 base; unmatched junction nucleotides: 2. This CDR3 contains 14 residues. CDR1 and CDR2 from the germline V gene are LNHNV and YYDKDF (reference sequence). The CDR3 loop is CATLAGDAKNIQYF. CDR3 coding DNA: TGTGCCACCCTAGCGGGAGATGCCAAAAACATTCAGTACTTC.

The V gene is TRBV6-6, the J gene TRBJ2-4, with 12 bases that match TRBD2. The CDR3 is 15 amino acids. V shed 2 bases, J shed 7 bases, and the junction held 3 bases outside the gene matches. Looked up from germline, CDR1 is MNHNY and CDR2 is SVGAGI (reference sequence). CDR3 sequence: CASSYTSGRWNIQYF. The CDR3 DNA reads TGTGCCAGCAGTTACACTAGCGGGAGGTGGAACATTCAGTACTTC.

DNA of the CDR3: TGTGCCAGCAGTTTAACAGGTGGAAGTCAGCCCCAGCATTTT. It yields the protein CASSLTGGSQPQHF. The chain employs TRBV27 and TRBJ1-5; possibly TRBD1 for D (5 bases). The CDR3 is 14 amino acids. The V gene lost 2 bases and the J gene lost 6 bases, with 11 bases spanning the gap. Germline V gives CDR1 MNHEY, CDR2 SMNVEV (reference sequence).

The gene calls are TRBV6-5 and TRBJ2-7, with D tentatively TRBD2 (5 bases). This CDR3 is built from 14 residues. Germline V CDR1 and CDR2: MNHEY, SVGAGI. The V end lost 1 base, the J end lost 4 bases, and 11 bases lay between the germline ends. The CDR3 reads CASSYWGERYEQYF. Written as DNA, the CDR3 is TGTGCCAGCAGTTACTGGGGAGAGAGATACGAGCAGTACTTC.

The rearrangement joins TRBV6-1 to TRBJ1-1, with 8 bases that match TRBD1. Looked up from germline, CDR1 is MNHNS and CDR2 is SASEGT. V shed 4 bases and J 0 bases; nucleotides not matched to a gene: 7. This CDR3 spans 16 amino acids. The CDR3 DNA reads TGTGCCAGCAGTGTAGGGTACAGGGGGTTGAACACTGAAGCTTTCTTT. Its protein is CASSVGYRGLNTEAFF.

This clone showed up just a few times. The rearrangement links TRBV6-5 to TRBJ1-1; D is uncertain. Germline assignment: CDR1 MNHEY and CDR2 SVGAGI. This CDR3 has 14 residues. Trimming cost V 5 bases and J 0 bases, with 10 bases left between them. In DNA form, the CDR3 reads TGTGCCAGCAGTGAGTGTCTTATGAACACTGAAGCTTTCTTT. Its protein product is CASSECLMNTEAFF.

In this sample, this clone turned up once. The gene calls are TRBV10-1 and TRBJ2-1; TRBD2 matches 7 bases. With 0 bases clipped from V and 8 bases from J, the junction kept 7 bases outside the gene matches. The CDR3 length is 15 residues. From germline, CDR1 is WNHNN and CDR2 SYGVQD (reference sequence). In DNA, the CDR3 is TGCGCCAGCAGTGAGTCGGGCGGGAGAGAGTATGAGCAGTTCTTC. Translated, it gives CASSESGGREYEQFF.

This chain links TRBV27 with TRBJ2-5; 14 nucleotides match TRBD2. V was pared by 3 bases and J by 6 bases, with 6 bases of the junction left unmatched. Germline-derived CDR1 and CDR2 are MNHEY and SMNVEV (reference sequence). CDR3 size: 16 residues. CDR3 sequence reads: CASSFQGTSGRKTQYF. Here the CDR3 DNA reads TGTGCCAGCAGTTTCCAAGGGACTAGCGGGAGAAAGACCCAGTACTTC.

The chain carries TRBV5-8 and TRBJ1-2, with 10 bases aligning to TRBD1. Germline V gene sequence: CDR1 SGHTS, CDR2 YDEGEE. V shed 6 bases and J 6 bases; nucleotides not matched to a gene: 8. The CDR3 covers 14 residues. The CDR3 nucleotides read TGTGCCAGCATCCCGACAGGGGGCGCGGATGGCTACACCTTC. Its translation: CASIPTGGADGYTF.

This clone was picked up a small number of times. The chain links TRBV5-4 to TRBJ2-2; 8 bases match TRBD2. The CDR3 is made up of 15 amino acids. Per germline, CDR1 SGHNT and CDR2 YYREEE (reference sequence). V dropped 2 bases and J dropped 3; count of bases not matched to a gene: 3. The CDR3 DNA reads as TGTGCCAGCAGCTTTGGAGCGGGAGACACCGGGGAGCTGTTTTTT. Translation gives CASSFGAGDTGELFF.

V gene TRBV12-5 combines with J gene TRBJ2-1; 11 bases agree with TRBD2. Trimming took 5 bases from V and 6 from J; bases not matched to a gene: 3. Per germline, CDR1 LGHNT and CDR2 FRNRAP. This CDR3 has 14 amino acids. The CDR3, as DNA: TGTGCTAGTGGTGGGACTAGCGGATTCAATGAGCAGTTCTTC. This codes for CASGGTSGFNEQFF. Full variable domain (remainder filled in from reference TRBV12-5 and TRBJ2-1): DARVTQTPRHKVTEMGQEVTMRCQPILGHNTVFWYRQTMMQGLELLAYFRNRAPLDDSGMPKDRFSAEMPDATLATLKIQPSEPRDSAVYFCASGGTSGFNEQFFGPGTRLTVL.

V gene TRBV2 combines with J gene TRBJ1-5; D remains ambiguous. Germline V lookup: CDR1 SNHLY, CDR2 FYNNEI. V dropped 2 bases and J dropped 7 bases, with 12 bases sitting between them. CDR3 length equals 14 residues. CDR3 sequence reads: CASSEQTAGQPQHF. The CDR3 bases are TGTGCCAGCAGTGAACAAACAGCCGGCCAGCCCCAGCATTTT. The entire variable domain, with the rest obtained from reference TRBV2 and TRBJ1-5, is as follows: EPEVTQTPSHQVTQMGQEVILRCVPISNHLYFYWYRQILGQKVEFLVSFYNNEISEKSEIFDDQFSVERPDGSNFTLKIRSTKLEDSAMYFCASSEQTAGQPQHFGDGTRLSIL.

This clone was counted once. The chain has TRBV5-1 and TRBJ2-5; 9 positions agree with TRBD1. The CDR3 is made up of 14 amino acids. Germline V gene data show CDR1 as SGHRS and CDR2 as YFSETQ. J was trimmed by 5 bases and V by 3 bases; bases with no gene match: 5. The CDR3 spells CASSSGQGRETQYF. The CDR3 bases are TGCGCCAGCAGCTCGGGACAGGGAAGGGAGACCCAGTACTTC.